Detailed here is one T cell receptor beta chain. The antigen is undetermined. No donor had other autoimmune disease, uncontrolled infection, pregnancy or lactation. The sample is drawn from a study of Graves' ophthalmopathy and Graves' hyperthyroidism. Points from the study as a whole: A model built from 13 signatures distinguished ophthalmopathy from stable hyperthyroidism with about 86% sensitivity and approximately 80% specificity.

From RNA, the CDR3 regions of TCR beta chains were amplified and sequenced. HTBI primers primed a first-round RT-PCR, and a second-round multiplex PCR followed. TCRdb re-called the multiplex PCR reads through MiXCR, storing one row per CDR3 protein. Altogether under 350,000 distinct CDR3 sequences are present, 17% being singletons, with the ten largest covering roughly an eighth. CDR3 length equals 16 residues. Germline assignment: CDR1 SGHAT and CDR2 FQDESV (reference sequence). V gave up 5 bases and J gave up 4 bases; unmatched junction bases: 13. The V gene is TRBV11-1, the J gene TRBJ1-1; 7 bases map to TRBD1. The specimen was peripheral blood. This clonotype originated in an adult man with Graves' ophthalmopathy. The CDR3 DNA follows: TGTGCCAGCAGCCGATCAGGGGGTGGCCGTGTCACTGAAGCTTTCTTT. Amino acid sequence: CASSRSGGGRVTEAFF.